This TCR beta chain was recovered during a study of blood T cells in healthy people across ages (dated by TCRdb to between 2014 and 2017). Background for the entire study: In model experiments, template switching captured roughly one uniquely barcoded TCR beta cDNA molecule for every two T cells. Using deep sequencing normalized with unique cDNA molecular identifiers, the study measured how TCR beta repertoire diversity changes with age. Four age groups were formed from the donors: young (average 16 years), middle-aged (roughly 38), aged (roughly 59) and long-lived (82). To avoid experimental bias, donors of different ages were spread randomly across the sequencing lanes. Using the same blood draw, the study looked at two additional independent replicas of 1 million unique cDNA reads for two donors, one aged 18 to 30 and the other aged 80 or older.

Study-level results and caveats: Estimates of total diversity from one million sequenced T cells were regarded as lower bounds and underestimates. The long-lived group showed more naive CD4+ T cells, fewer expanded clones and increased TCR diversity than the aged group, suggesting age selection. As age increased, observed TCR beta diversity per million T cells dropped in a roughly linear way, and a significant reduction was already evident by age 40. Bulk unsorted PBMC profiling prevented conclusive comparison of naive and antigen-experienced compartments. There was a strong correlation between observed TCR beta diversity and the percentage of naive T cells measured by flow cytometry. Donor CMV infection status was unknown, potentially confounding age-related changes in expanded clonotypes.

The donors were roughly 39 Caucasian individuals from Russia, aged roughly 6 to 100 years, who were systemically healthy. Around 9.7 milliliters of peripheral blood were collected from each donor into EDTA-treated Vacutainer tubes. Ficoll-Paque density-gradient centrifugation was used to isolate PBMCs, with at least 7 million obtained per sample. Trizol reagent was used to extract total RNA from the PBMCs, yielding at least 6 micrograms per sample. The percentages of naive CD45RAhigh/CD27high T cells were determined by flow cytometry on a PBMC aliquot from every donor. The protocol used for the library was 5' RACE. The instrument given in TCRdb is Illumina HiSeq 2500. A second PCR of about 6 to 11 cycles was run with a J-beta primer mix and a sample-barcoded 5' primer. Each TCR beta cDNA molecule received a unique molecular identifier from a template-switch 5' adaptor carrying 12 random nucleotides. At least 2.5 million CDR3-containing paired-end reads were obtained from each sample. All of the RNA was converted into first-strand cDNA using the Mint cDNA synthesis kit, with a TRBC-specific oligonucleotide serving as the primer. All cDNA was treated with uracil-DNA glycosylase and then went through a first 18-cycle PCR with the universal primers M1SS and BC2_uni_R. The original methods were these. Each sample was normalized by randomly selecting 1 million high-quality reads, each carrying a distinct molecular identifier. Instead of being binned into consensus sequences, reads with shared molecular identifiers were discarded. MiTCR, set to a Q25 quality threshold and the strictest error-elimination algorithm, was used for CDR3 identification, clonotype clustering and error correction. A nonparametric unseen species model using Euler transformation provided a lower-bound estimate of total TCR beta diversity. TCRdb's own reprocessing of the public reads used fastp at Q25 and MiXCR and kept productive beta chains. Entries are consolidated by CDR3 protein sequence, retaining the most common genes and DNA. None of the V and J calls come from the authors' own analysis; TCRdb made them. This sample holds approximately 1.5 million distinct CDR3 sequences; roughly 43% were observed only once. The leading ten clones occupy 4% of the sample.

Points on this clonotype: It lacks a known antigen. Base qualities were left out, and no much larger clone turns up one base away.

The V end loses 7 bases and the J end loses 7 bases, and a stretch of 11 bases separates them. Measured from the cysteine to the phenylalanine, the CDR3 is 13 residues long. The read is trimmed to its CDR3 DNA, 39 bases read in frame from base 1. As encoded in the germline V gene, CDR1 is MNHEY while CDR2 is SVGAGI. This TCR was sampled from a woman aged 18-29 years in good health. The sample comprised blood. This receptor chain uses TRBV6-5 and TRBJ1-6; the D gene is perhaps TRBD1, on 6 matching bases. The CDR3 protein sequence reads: CASNQGWNSPLHF. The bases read TGTGCCAGCAACCAGGGGTGGAATTCACCCCTCCACTTT.